This TCR beta chain was observed in a study of cytomegalovirus exposure and HLA in healthy donors. Study background: The same platform used for the approximately 670 first-cohort repertoires was also used for the 120 or so validation repertoires, as a later analysis reported. Points from the study as a whole: Altogether, some 170 TCR beta chains were recorded as cytomegalovirus-associated.

Germline CDR1 SGHTA, CDR2 FQGNSA. Germline trimming cut 5 bases from V and 5 bases from J; bases unmatched to any gene: 11. This CDR3 is built from 17 residues. Points on this clone: Its antigen is still unknown.

Produced via immunoSEQ multiplex PCR; TCRdb's table is partial and in-frame only. Altogether 80,000 or so clones are present, 85% to 95% being singletons, with the ten largest covering 0.69%. The approximately 120-subject validation cohort, separate from the 666-subject first cohort, included the donors. The chain combines TRBV7-2 with TRBJ2-7; 14 nucleotides align to TRBD2. Sequencing was performed on PBMCs. The receptor's source is a woman under 30 in good health and CMV-seronegative. CDR3: CASSPGTSGRFIDEQYF. The CDR3 DNA sequence: TGTGCCAGCAGCCCGGGGACTAGCGGGAGATTTATCGACGAGCAGTACTTC.